This paragraph covers one T cell receptor beta chain sequence. The sample originates from a study of blood T cell repertoires in COVID-19. TCRdb's table, derived via immunoSEQ multiplex PCR, lists solely in-frame clones and lacks some. The repertoire consists of around 100,000 clones, with just over 90% occurring once and the leading ten covering 2% to 2.5%. Germline CDR1 SGHTA, CDR2 FQGTGA. V lost 5 bases to trimming and J lost 0 bases, with 19 bases between them. This CDR3 comprises 17 residues. Sequencing input: peripheral blood. This clonotype originated in a man aged 50-60 years with active COVID-19. This sequence joins TRBV7-3 and TRBJ2-5; a possible D gene is TRBD2 (6 bases). The chain's CDR3 is CASSLRCRAGNQETQYF. CDR3 DNA sequence: TGTGCCAGCAGCCTAAGGTGTAGGGCGGGGAACCAAGAGACCCAGTACTTC. The whole variable domain, remainder taken from reference TRBV7-3 and TRBJ2-5, is GAGVSQTPSNKVTEKGKYVELRCDPISGHTALYWYRQSLGQGPEFLIYFQGTGAADDSGLPNDRFFAVRPEGSVSTLKIQRTERGDSAVYLCASSLRCRAGNQETQYFGPGTRLLVL.